Below are 10 T cell receptor beta chains sequenced from a single sample in a study of blood T cell repertoires in COVID-19. The protocol was immunoSEQ multiplex PCR, while the TCRdb copy is restricted to in-frame clones and leaves out a portion. The profile shows approximately 490,000 clones, 88% of them singletons. The source material was PBMCs or T cells enriched from blood (not recorded which). Receptors were obtained from a woman aged 55-70 years who had recovered from COVID-19.

This sequence joins TRBV19 and TRBJ2-3, with TRBD2 identical over 7 bases. The V gene's germline CDR1 is LNHDA and CDR2 SQIVND (reference sequence). V gave up 4 bases and J gave up 7 bases; unmatched junction bases: 5. This CDR3 has 13 amino acids. CDR3 DNA: TGTGCCAGTAGTACAGGAGCGGGGTATACGCAGTATTTT. As protein: CASSTGAGYTQYF.

The gene calls are TRBV10-1 and TRBJ2-2, with 10 bases lining up with TRBD1. Germline values: CDR1 WNHNN, CDR2 SYGVQD (reference sequence). The CDR3 is made up of 13 amino acids. J lost 6 bases, V lost 6 bases, and 1 base had no gene match. CDR3 residues: CASSGTGAGELFF. The CDR3 bases are TGCGCCAGCAGCGGGACAGGGGCCGGGGAGCTGTTTTTT.

This clone has only a few counts. The chain couples TRBV5-4 to TRBJ2-5; 7 nucleotides match TRBD1. Germline V gene lookup returns CDR1 SGHNT and CDR2 YYREEE (reference sequence). The V and J ends lost 9 bases and 1 base, in that order; junction bases with no gene match: 12. The CDR3 covers 15 residues. In DNA, the CDR3 is TGTGCCACCAGAACAGGGGTAGGGGGCCAAGAGACCCAGTACTTC. It yields the protein CATRTGVGGQETQYF.

The rearrangement joins TRBV5-6 to TRBJ2-7; TRBD2 might be the D (5 bases). V was cut by 0 bases and J by 2 bases, with 9 bases left in between. This CDR3 comprises 14 residues. The germline gives CDR1 SGHDT, CDR2 YYEEEE. The CDR3 DNA is TGTGCCAGCAGCTTGGGGGAGAGTACCTACGAGCAGTACGTC. Translating gives CASSLGESTYEQYV.

CDR3 protein: CASKTWTGGPYEQYV. The CDR3 DNA follows: TGTGCCAGCAAGACCTGGACAGGGGGCCCCTACGAGCAGTACGTC. V gene TRBV2 combines with J gene TRBJ2-7; 11 positions agree with TRBD1. The CDR3 is made up of 15 amino acids. Germline CDR1 and CDR2: SNHLY and FYNNEI. The V and J ends lost 7 bases and 2 bases, in that order; junction bases with no gene match: 7.

In this sample, this clone turned up once. The chain is built from TRBV2 and TRBJ1-6, with D possibly TRBD1 on 5 matching bases. Trimming pared 8 bases from V and 0 bases from J, leaving 14 bases between. The germline V gene encodes CDR1 SNHLY and CDR2 FYNNEI. The length of the CDR3 is 16 residues. The DNA for the CDR3 is TGTGCCAGCCAAGCAGGGACTAGCTCCTATAATTCACCCCTCCACTTT. This encodes CASQAGTSSYNSPLHF.

The rearrangement links TRBV6-6 to TRBJ1-2; TRBD1 aligns across 7 bases. Germline-derived CDR1 and CDR2 are MNHNY and SVGAGI (reference sequence). The V gene end was trimmed by 4 bases and the J gene end by 5 bases; junction bases not matched to a gene: 7. CDR3 length: 14 residues. CDR3 amino acids: CASSWETGNYGYTF. The CDR3 nucleotides read TGTGCCAGCAGTTGGGAGACAGGGAATTATGGCTACACCTTC.

The V call is TRBV4-2, the J call TRBJ2-5; unclear D gene. Germline CDR1 and CDR2: LGHNA and YNFKEQ. Trimming took 0 bases from V and 1 from J, leaving 9 bases between them. The CDR3 length is 15 residues. The CDR3 is CASSQEGGIQETQYF. The CDR3 nucleotides are TGTGCCAGCAGCCAAGAAGGCGGAATCCAAGAGACCCAGTACTTC.

The chain has TRBV3-1 (or the pseudogene TRBV3-2) and TRBJ1-2; a weak D match, TRBD1 (5 bases). V gave up 1 base and J gave up 8 bases, with 11 bases separating them. This CDR3 spans 13 amino acids. The germline CDR1 and CDR2 sequences are LGHDT and YNNKEL (reference sequence). The DNA for the CDR3 is TGTGCCAGCAGCCAAGGGACAACGAGAGGCTACACCTTC. Protein product: CASSQGTTRGYTF.

The chain carries TRBV5-1 and TRBJ2-5; 7 positions agree with TRBD1. CDR3 size: 15 residues. Per the germline V gene, CDR1 is SGHRS and CDR2 is YFSETQ. V was clipped by 1 base and J by 8 bases; unmatched bases: 11. The CDR3 DNA reads TGCGCCAGCAGCTTGATACAGGGGATCTGGTATACCCAGTACTTC. Translating it yields CASSLIQGIWYTQYF.